This TCR beta chain is drawn from a study of control samples from healthy donors and cancer patients. Trimming removed 1 base from V and 6 bases from J, with 9 bases in between. The germline V gene encodes CDR1 SEHNR and CDR2 FQNEAQ (reference sequence). This CDR3 comprises 14 residues. Clones were sequenced by immunoSEQ multiplex PCR, and TCRdb holds only the in-frame ones, with some missing. The table has tens of thousands of clones, about 92% seen once. The sample taken for sequencing was PBMCs. The sequence derives from a man aged 35-49 years with colorectal cancer. The chain couples TRBV7-9 to TRBJ2-2; D uncertain. The CDR3 region is CASSLELSSGELFF. The DNA for the CDR3 is TGTGCCAGCAGCTTAGAACTGTCTTCCGGGGAGCTGTTTTTT.